The 25 T cell receptor beta chains below come from one sample, sequenced in a study of T cell responses to AZD1222 COVID-19 vaccine. This table comes from immunoSEQ multiplex PCR, and its TCRdb copy is limited to in-frame clones, with some not included. Here the sample spans about 93,000 clones, 85% to 90% being singletons. Material: peripheral blood, obtained on day 0 of MenACWY control vaccination. Receptor source: an adult in good health.

The V and J genes are TRBV7-3 and TRBJ2-5, with D perhaps TRBD1 (5 bases). Trimming shortened V by 3 bases and J by 0 bases, and 14 bases separated the two germline ends. This CDR3 contains 16 residues. Germline V gene data show CDR1 as SGHTA and CDR2 as FQGTGA. The CDR3, as DNA: TGTGCCAGCAGCTTCTCCGGCAGGGCGAACCAAGAGACCCAGTACTTC. As protein: CASSFSGRANQETQYF.

The V gene is TRBV4-1, the J gene TRBJ1-5; TRBD1 matches at 9 bases. With 2 bases clipped from V and 2 bases from J, the junction kept 13 bases outside the gene matches. The germline V gene encodes CDR1 MGHRA and CDR2 YSYEKL. This CDR3 has 19 residues. As DNA, the CDR3 is TGCGCCAGCAGCCAAAGCCCCGGGACAGGGATTTTGGGCAATCAGCCCCAGCATTTT. It is translated as CASSQSPGTGILGNQPQHF.

The chain couples TRBV15 to TRBJ1-1, with a tentative D call TRBD1 (5 bases). CDR3 length: 14 amino acids. The germline gives CDR1 LNHNV, CDR2 YYDKDF (reference sequence). The ends were cut back, 0 bases at V and 5 bases at J, with 10 bases in the middle. In nucleotides, the CDR3 is TGTGCCACCAGCAGAGAAGGGGCGAGGACTGAAGCTTTCTTT. Encoded protein: CATSREGARTEAFF.

The rearrangement joins TRBV5-1 to TRBJ2-7, with D perhaps matching TRBD1 (6 bases). With 0 bases removed from V and 3 bases from J, the gap between germline ends came to 7 bases. The CDR3 extends over 13 amino acids. Germline V CDR1 and CDR2: SGHRS, YFSETQ. The CDR3 DNA follows: TGCGCCAGCAGCTTGGGACAGGTCTACGAGCAGTACTTC. Protein: CASSLGQVYEQYF.

The rearrangement links TRBV7-8 to TRBJ2-1, with D possibly called TRBD1 or TRBD2 (5 bases each). Germline V gene sequence: CDR1 SGHVS, CDR2 FQNEAQ. Trimming left V 1 base short and J 9 bases short, with 13 bases between. This CDR3 is built from 14 residues. DNA of the CDR3: TGTGCCAGCAGCTTAGTTCGGGGCTTTGCTGAGCAGTTCTTC. Translated: CASSLVRGFAEQFF. Full variable domain (missing parts from reference TRBV7-8 and TRBJ2-1): GAGVSQSPRYKVAKRGQDVALRCDPISGHVSLFWYQQALGQGPEFLTYFQNEAQLDKSGLPSDRFFAERPEGSVSTLKIQRTQQEDSAVYLCASSLVRGFAEQFFGPGTRLTVL.

This sequence joins TRBV5-1 and TRBJ1-4; D is possibly TRBD1 (5 bases). The germline CDR1 and CDR2 sequences are SGHRS and YFSETQ. The CDR3 sequence is 16 residues long. Deletions cut 4 bases from V and 8 bases from J, with 21 bases between. CDR3 in amino acids: CASSATPGARGEKLFF. The CDR3 nucleotides read TGCGCCAGCAGCGCCACCCCAGGCGCACGGGGGGAAAAACTGTTTTTT.

This chain uses TRBV19 with TRBJ1-5, with 8 bases fitting TRBD1. The CDR3 runs 15 residues. Trimming took 4 bases from V and 2 from J; bases not matched to a gene: 4. Germline CDR1 reads LNHDA; CDR2 reads SQIVND (reference sequence). The CDR3 sequence: CASSTQGVGNQPQHF. The CDR3 region has the DNA TGTGCCAGTAGTACACAGGGGGTAGGCAATCAGCCCCAGCATTTT.

The count of this clone is one. The chain links TRBV19 to TRBJ2-1; 11 bases agree with TRBD2. Germline V gene sequence: CDR1 LNHDA, CDR2 SQIVND (reference sequence). J was trimmed by 4 bases and V by 7 bases; bases with no gene match: 6. This CDR3 is built from 15 residues. CDR3 sequence reads: CASTRGTSGYNEQFF. CDR3 DNA: TGTGCCAGTACTCGGGGGACTAGCGGTTACAATGAGCAGTTCTTC.

This chain uses TRBV2 with TRBJ1-2; D remains unclear. Trimming shortened V by 5 bases and J by 6 bases, and 19 bases separated the two germline ends. The CDR3 has 15 residues. The germline gives CDR1 SNHLY, CDR2 FYNNEI. The CDR3: CASSTRVLSWNGYTF. CDR3 bases: TGTGCCAGCAGTACGCGGGTCCTATCCTGGAATGGCTACACCTTC.

This sequence joins TRBV11-3 and TRBJ2-7; D may be TRBD1 (5 bases). Germline V gene lookup returns CDR1 SGHNT and CDR2 YENEEA. The CDR3 is 14 residues long. V was trimmed by 2 bases and J by 2 bases, leaving 10 bases between them. The CDR3 is CASSLTRAAYEQYF. The CDR3 nucleotides read TGTGCCAGCAGCTTAACCAGGGCGGCCTACGAGCAGTACTTC.

The J gene is TRBJ2-7, the V gene TRBV27; 9 positions match TRBD2. With V trimmed by 4 bases and J by 3 bases, 7 bases remained unmatched. This CDR3 region has 15 residues. Germline V gene sequence: CDR1 MNHEY, CDR2 SMNVEV (reference sequence). This CDR3 is CASSSQAGGYYEQYF. Written as DNA, the CDR3 is TGTGCCAGCAGTTCACAAGCGGGGGGTTACTACGAGCAGTACTTC.

The gene calls are TRBV30 and TRBJ1-1; D is unresolved. The CDR3 contains 13 residues. Trimming took off 2 bases at V and 4 bases at J, with 11 bases between the two ends. CDR1 is GTSNPN, CDR2 SVGIG, per germline (reference sequence). The CDR3 loop reads CAWSSTWGTEAFF. The DNA of the CDR3 is TGTGCCTGGAGTTCCACTTGGGGCACTGAAGCTTTCTTT.

This sequence joins TRBV6-5 and TRBJ2-3, with 7 nucleotides matching TRBD2. Per the germline V gene, CDR1 is MNHEY and CDR2 is SVGAGI. The CDR3 is 14 residues long. V lost 5 bases and J lost 5; bases outside the gene matches: 7. For the CDR3, the DNA is TGTGCCAGCAGTCCCTCGGGGGGAGGAGATACGCAGTATTTT. Protein: CASSPSGGGDTQYF.

The genes are TRBV4-2 and TRBJ2-7; D is ambiguous. V was cut by 1 base and J by 2 bases, with 9 bases left in between. Germline loops: CDR1 LGHNA, CDR2 YNFKEQ. The CDR3 covers 14 residues. CDR3 residues: CASSQVGSTYEQYF. The CDR3 DNA reads as TGTGCCAGCAGCCAAGTGGGAAGCACCTACGAGCAGTACTTC.

This chain joins TRBV7-9 and TRBJ1-1; D remains unclear. The CDR3 sequence is 15 residues long. The germline gives CDR1 SEHNR, CDR2 FQNEAQ (reference sequence). With 1 base removed from V and 0 bases from J, the gap between germline ends came to 9 bases. CDR3 region: CASSLGAQLNTEAFF. The CDR3 DNA is TGTGCCAGCAGCTTAGGGGCTCAGCTGAACACTGAAGCTTTCTTT.

The V call is TRBV3-1 (or the pseudogene TRBV3-2), the J call TRBJ2-5; D is possibly TRBD2 (6 bases). The V and J ends lost 6 bases and 1 base respectively, with 12 bases between them. From germline, CDR1 is LGHDT and CDR2 YNNKEL (reference sequence). The CDR3 spans 14 residues. For the CDR3, the DNA is TGTGCCAGCAGTTCCGGACTACTCCAAGAGACCCAGTACTTC. Translating gives CASSSGLLQETQYF.

This clone was seen more than once but under ten times. V and J are TRBV7-3 and TRBJ2-7, with 8 bases that match TRBD2. The germline V gene has CDR1 SGHTA and CDR2 FQGTGA. Germline trimming cut 6 bases from V and 0 bases from J; bases unmatched to any gene: 10. The CDR3 consists of 16 residues. This chain's CDR3 is CASSPRAGGFSYEQYF. CDR3 bases: TGTGCCAGCAGTCCCCGGGCGGGGGGCTTCTCCTACGAGCAGTACTTC.

J is TRBJ2-2 and V is TRBV12-5; a possible D gene is TRBD2 (6 bases). Per germline, CDR1 LGHNT and CDR2 FRNRAP. The CDR3 covers 16 residues. Trimming pared 4 bases from V and 3 bases from J, leaving 15 bases between. CDR3 nucleotide sequence: TGTGCTAGTGGTTCGACTCTCTCGGGGGACACCGGGGAGCTGTTTTTT. It encodes CASGSTLSGDTGELFF.

The CDR3 region is CASSSPQTGGDSYGYTF. The CDR3 nucleotides read TGTGCCAGCAGCTCCCCTCAAACAGGGGGAGACTCCTATGGCTACACCTTC. The rearrangement joins TRBV5-6 to TRBJ1-2, with TRBD1 matching 8 bases. V shed 3 bases, J shed 4 bases, and the junction held 14 bases outside the gene matches. From germline, CDR1 is SGHDT and CDR2 YYEEEE. The CDR3 covers 17 residues.

V is TRBV28 and J is TRBJ1-5; D uncertain. The CDR3 covers 17 residues. V was cut by 3 bases and J by 3 bases, with 18 bases left in between. CDR1 MDHEN and CDR2 SYDVKM come from the germline V gene. CDR3 protein: CASSFWQAAKTNQPQHF. CDR3 bases: TGTGCCAGCAGTTTCTGGCAGGCCGCGAAGACCAATCAGCCCCAGCATTTT.

The J gene is TRBJ2-5, the V gene TRBV3-1 (or the pseudogene TRBV3-2); D is unclear. Germline CDR1 reads LGHDT; CDR2 reads YNNKEL (reference sequence). CDR3 length: 12 amino acids. The V and J ends lost 3 bases and 1 base respectively, with 3 bases between them. The CDR3 loop is CASSHTQETQYF. DNA of the CDR3: TGTGCCAGCAGCCACACCCAAGAGACCCAGTACTTC.

The chain is built from TRBV11-3 and TRBJ2-7; TRBD1 might be the D (6 bases). V lost 3 bases and J 2 bases, leaving 14 bases between the germline ends. The CDR3 has 15 residues. Germline values: CDR1 SGHNT, CDR2 YENEEA. The CDR3 is CASSLPDRMAYEQYF. The DNA for the CDR3 is TGTGCCAGCAGCTTGCCCGACAGGATGGCCTACGAGCAGTACTTC.

This rearrangement joins TRBV7-8 to TRBJ1-1, with 9 positions matching TRBD1. There are 13 residues in the CDR3. J gave up 8 bases and V 5 bases, and 6 bases lay outside the gene matches. CDR1 and CDR2 (germline): SGHVS, FQNEAQ. The CDR3 is CASSPDRGIEAFF. The CDR3 nucleotides read TGTGCCAGCAGCCCGGACAGGGGAATAGAAGCTTTCTTT.

The chain uses TRBV5-8 and TRBJ2-6; D is ambiguous. V was pared by 0 bases and J by 2 bases, with 6 bases between. Per the germline V gene, CDR1 is SGHTS and CDR2 is YDEGEE. The CDR3 spans 15 residues. The CDR3 loop reads CASSLDLAGANVLTF. CDR3 coding DNA: TGTGCCAGCAGCTTGGATCTGGCTGGGGCCAACGTCCTGACTTTC.

The chain recombines TRBV6-2 or TRBV6-3 with TRBJ1-2; 10 bases line up with TRBD1. The V and J ends lost 2 bases and 8 bases, in that order; junction bases with no gene match: 5. The length of the CDR3 is 14 residues. The germline V gene encodes CDR1 MNHEY and CDR2 SVGEGT. The CDR3 DNA is TGTGCCAGCAGTTACGGGACAGGGGCTGAGGGCTACACCTTC. Translating gives CASSYGTGAEGYTF.